The 6 T cell receptor beta chains below come from one sample, sequenced in a study of blood T cells in healthy people across ages (dated by TCRdb to about 2015). The receptor library was made with 5' RACE. The run used an Illumina HiSeq 2500. A second roughly 6 to 12 cycle PCR used a sample-barcoded 5' primer and a J-beta primer mix. The public sequencing data were trimmed at Q25 with fastp and processed into clonotypes with MiXCR by TCRdb, which kept only in-frame beta chains. CDR3 protein duplicates are merged, each entry listing the most common genes and DNA. The sample table contains around 1.5 million distinct CDR3 sequences; only one count was recorded for 59% of them. Of the sample, about 6.3% is held by the ten largest clones. The sample was blood. Receptor source: a man younger than 35 in good health.

This sequence joins TRBV9 and TRBJ1-2; D remains unclear. The V and J ends lost 4 bases and 0 bases respectively, with 10 bases between them. In germline, CDR1 is SGDLS, CDR2 YYNGEE. CDR3 size: 14 residues. CDR3 nucleotide sequence: TGTGCCAGCAGCCCAACATCGCCTAACTATGGCTACACCTTC. Translated: CASSPTSPNYGYTF.

This clonotype came up once. V gene TRBV11-2 combines with J gene TRBJ2-7, with D possibly TRBD1 on 5 matching bases. The CDR3 runs 15 residues. In germline, CDR1 is SGHAT, CDR2 FQNNGV. V was clipped by 3 bases and J by 2 bases, with 14 bases between them. CDR3 in amino acids: CASSFGPRVAYEQYF. CDR3 nucleotides: TGTGCCAGCAGCTTTGGCCCCAGGGTAGCCTACGAGCAGTACTTC.

The J gene is TRBJ2-7, the V gene TRBV4-1, with 7 bases matching TRBD2. In germline, CDR1 is MGHRA, CDR2 YSYEKL. The V gene end was trimmed by 1 base and the J gene end by 3 bases; junction bases not matched to a gene: 9. The CDR3 has 16 amino acids. DNA of the CDR3: TGCGCCAGCAGCCAAGTTGGGCTAGCGGATAACTACGAGCAGTACTTC. Translated, it gives CASSQVGLADNYEQYF.

V gene TRBV29-1 combines with J gene TRBJ1-6, with D unclear. Germline values: CDR1 SQVTM, CDR2 ANQGSEA. Trimming pared 6 bases from V and 14 bases from J, leaving 5 bases between. The CDR3 runs to 8 residues. CDR3 sequence (DNA): TGCAGCGTCCCCACCCTCCACTTT. It codes for CSVPTLHF.

The chain uses TRBV7-2 and TRBJ2-7; no definite D call. Trimming left V 6 bases short and J 3 bases short, with 12 bases between. CDR3 length: 13 amino acids. Germline V gene data show CDR1 as SGHTA and CDR2 as FQGNSA. The CDR3 spells CASSSTFNYEQYF. The CDR3 coding sequence is TGTGCCAGCAGTTCTACGTTCAACTACGAGCAGTACTTC.

The CDR3 loop reads CASSQESPSAGYTF. CDR3 bases: TGTGCCAGCAGCCAAGAAAGTCCTTCGGCTGGCTACACCTTC. The genes are TRBV3-1 and TRBJ1-2; D is ambiguous. Germline V gene lookup returns CDR1 LGHDT and CDR2 YNNKEL (reference sequence). CDR3 size: 14 residues. V lost 0 bases to trimming and J lost 7 bases, with 12 bases between them.